This T cell receptor (beta chain) was captured in a study of tumor-infiltrating lymphocytes in primary liver carcinoma (dated by TCRdb to 2015 to 2018). Notes on the research overall: Of the five patients, three men and two women aged 30 to 69 years, four had hepatocellular carcinoma and one had combined HCC and intrahepatic cholangiocarcinoma. Reproducibility between technical replicate repertoires was high, with correlation coefficients above 0.95 and mean shared-clone rates roughly 0.87. Tumors of the five patients were stage T1-T3 N0M0 with maximum diameters of about 4.2 to 10 cm. Agilent mRNA microarray profiling was performed on the 20 to 25 tumor region samples to relate TCRbeta repertoire diversity to the local molecular phenotype. Roughly 3.5 to 8 million productive TCRbeta reads were obtained per sample, and no significant difference in read depth was found between tissue types. Across five regions of each liver tumor, along with adjacent normal tissue and blood, the study brought together TCRbeta repertoire sequencing, expression microarrays and whole-exome sequencing. A total of about 35 specimens from 5 patients, comprising about 25 tumor regions, 5 adjacent noncancerous liver tissues and 5 peripheral blood samples, were covered by TCRbeta repertoire sequencing.

The CDR3 has 15 amino acids, counting the end cysteine and phenylalanine. The DNA shown is the 45-base CDR3, in frame from base 1. Looking up the germline V gene yields CDR1 MDHEN and CDR2 SYDVKM. The V end loses 8 bases and the J end loses 11 bases, and a stretch of 26 bases separates them. Broad study findings and their caveats: Only roughly 8-25% of top clones appeared in all five regions of a tumor, which suggests that tumor-infiltrating T cells are spatially heterogeneous. Bulk unsorted samples precluded comparing CD4+ and CD8+ T cell repertoires. A significantly larger repertoire fraction was made up by the top 250 clones in tumors than in blood (p = 0.039). Only the TCR beta chain was sequenced, which likely underestimates true repertoire diversity because unpaired alpha chains were not captured. Repertoire overlap was found to be higher between tumor regions (mean roughly 35%) than between tumor-adjacent (roughly 17%) or tumor-blood (about 15%) pairs, consistent with antigen-driven expansion. Only a few patients were included in the study, and the authors note that the findings should be validated in a larger study.

Total RNA and DNA were co-extracted without cell sorting from around 20-30 mg of bulk tissue using the AllPrep DNA/RNA mini kit. Surgical resection was performed in China between late 2015 and early 2016 on about 5 patients with histopathologically diagnosed primary liver carcinoma. Chronic HBV infection was present in the patients, and the patients were treatment-naive at sampling. Five spatially separated regions were sampled from each tumor: the superior, inferior, left-lateral and right-lateral poles, plus the tumor centre. Histology showed that every tumor sample contained more than 80% viable tumor cells. Fresh tumor and adjacent tissue pieces were bisected; one half was stored in RNAlater at -80°C, the other sent for histology. With respect to this clonotype: The clone's antigen remains unknown. Base-call qualities are not available, and no considerably larger clone is one nucleotide away.

Using a constant-region primer and ProtoScript II reverse transcriptase, TCRbeta-specific cDNA was reverse-transcribed from approximately 500 ng total RNA. Construction of the TCRbeta libraries relied on three nested rounds of multiplex PCR, following a slightly modified ARM-PCR procedure. Each of the first two PCR rounds ran for around 11 cycles using multiplex TRBV1-TRBV30 forward primers together with a Cbeta reverse primer. A final 25-cycle PCR with Deep VentR polymerase added sample barcodes and Illumina adapters. Amplicons of 200-500 bp were gel-purified with a QIAquick gel extraction kit before sequencing. An Illumina HiSeq 2500 was used to sequence the TCRbeta amplicons with 250-bp paired-end reads. The study's processing was this. Quality trimming of reads was performed with Trimmomatic v0.33, and paired reads were merged with FLASH v1.2.11 so that full CDR3 sequences could be recovered. V, D and J germline segments were assigned to the rearranged TCRbeta sequences by MiGEC v1.2.1b. Clonotype statistics, along with Shannon-Wiener diversity indices, were calculated using VDJtools v1.0.0. To reduce sampling bias, subsequent analyses other than the diversity analysis used only the 250 most abundant clonotypes in each sample. The raw public data were reprocessed by TCRdb itself: fastp quality trimming at Q25, MiXCR clonotype calling, in-frame beta chains only. For every CDR3 protein sequence, its rows merge into one entry that carries the most common genes and DNA. The authors' filters were not applied to this entry. This sample is represented by approximately 73,000 distinct CDR3 sequences; about 70% of them were singletons. In total, the top ten clones hold roughly 13% of the sample.

Sequenced: liver tumor tissue from sampling region 4. The meaning of the sample's cell subset or site label: tumor region T4, right-lateral pole. This receptor was identified in a woman aged 55-75 years with primary liver carcinoma and hepatitis B virus infection. The chain is made from TRBV28 and TRBJ2-3, and perhaps TRBD2 as D gene, on 6 matching bases. The sequenced DNA is TGTGCCAGCCTCGGCGGGGTAATTAGCACAGGTATGCAGTATTTT. Protein translation: CASLGGVISTGMQYF.